The 28 T cell receptor beta chains reported below all come from one sample, sequenced in a study of control samples from healthy donors and cancer patients. Some clones are missing from TCRdb's copy, which holds only in-frame ones; the method was immunoSEQ multiplex PCR. The sample has hundreds of thousands of clones; about nine tenths are singletons. The sample taken for sequencing was PBMCs. The receptor set was obtained from a man aged 40-50 years with head and neck cancer.

The V gene is TRBV7-3, the J gene TRBJ2-1; D not resolved. Trimming removed 2 bases at V and 5 bases at J, with 7 bases between. Germline V CDR1 and CDR2: SGHTA, FQGTGA. The CDR3 runs to 13 residues. The CDR3 is CASSLLRNNEQFF. In nucleotides, the CDR3 is TGTGCCAGCAGCTTACTACGGAACAATGAGCAGTTCTTC.

V usage is TRBV7-2 and J usage is TRBJ2-1; D possibly uses TRBD1 or TRBD2 (5 bases each). The germline V gene has CDR1 SGHTA and CDR2 FQGNSA. Trimming took 0 bases from V and 9 from J, leaving 9 bases between them. The CDR3 sequence is 13 residues long. CDR3 sequence: CASSLAGGGEQFF. DNA of the CDR3: TGTGCCAGCAGCTTAGCTGGGGGTGGTGAGCAGTTCTTC.

The CDR3 loop reads CASSPLSGLYNEQFF. The CDR3 DNA reads TGTGCCAGCAGCCCCCTCAGCGGGCTATACAATGAGCAGTTCTTC. V gene TRBV7-2 combines with J gene TRBJ2-1; weak D call: TRBD2 (6 bases). Germline CDR1 and CDR2: SGHTA and FQGNSA. The CDR3 extends over 15 amino acids. Trimming removed 5 bases from V and 4 bases from J, with 15 bases in between.

The genes are TRBV7-2 and TRBJ2-5, with TRBD2 matching over 8 bases. CDR3 length equals 17 residues. The germline V gene has CDR1 SGHTA and CDR2 FQGNSA. V gave up 0 bases and J gave up 1 base; unmatched junction bases: 7. The CDR3 protein is CASSLASSSGFQETQYF. The CDR3 region has the DNA TGTGCCAGCAGCTTAGCGAGTTCTAGCGGGTTCCAAGAGACCCAGTACTTC.

The V call is TRBV3-1 (or the pseudogene TRBV3-2), the J call TRBJ2-2; TRBD1 agrees at 7 bases. The CDR3 contains 16 residues. Germline-derived CDR1 and CDR2 are LGHDT and YNNKEL (reference sequence). With V trimmed by 0 bases and J by 6 bases, 7 bases remained unmatched. In DNA, the CDR3 is TGTGCCAGCAGCCAAGAAAGGGGAACAGGGGCCGGGGAGCTGTTTTTT. Translating gives CASSQERGTGAGELFF.

This chain links TRBV11-2 with TRBJ2-1; 15 bases agree with TRBD2. The V gene end was trimmed by 8 bases and the J gene end by 5 bases; junction bases not matched to a gene: 1. Germline V gene data show CDR1 as SGHAT and CDR2 as FQNNGV. The length of the CDR3 is 14 residues. The CDR3: CASRTSGRDNEQFF. The CDR3 DNA reads as TGTGCCAGCCGGACTAGCGGGAGGGACAATGAGCAGTTCTTC.

V gene TRBV19 combines with J gene TRBJ1-5; TRBD1 matches at 7 bases. From germline, CDR1 is LNHDA and CDR2 SQIVND (reference sequence). The V gene end was trimmed by 3 bases and the J gene end by 5 bases; junction bases not matched to a gene: 4. The CDR3 consists of 14 residues. The CDR3 DNA is TGTGCCAGTAGTATCAGGGACAGATATCAGCCCCAGCATTTT. It translates to CASSIRDRYQPQHF.

CDR3 nucleotide sequence: TGTGCCAGCAGCGGCTTAGCGACTATCCACACAGATACGCAGTATTTT. This encodes CASSGLATIHTDTQYF. This rearrangement joins TRBV9 to TRBJ2-3, with D possibly matching TRBD2 (5 bases). V was pared by 3 bases and J by 2 bases, with 16 bases between. In germline, CDR1 is SGDLS, CDR2 YYNGEE. The CDR3 has 16 residues.

The rearrangement joins TRBV7-9 to TRBJ2-6; maybe TRBD2 (5 bases). The CDR3 has 15 residues. Germline V CDR1 and CDR2: SEHNR, FQNEAQ (reference sequence). The V end lost 5 bases, the J end lost 4 bases, and 12 bases lay between the germline ends. The CDR3 nucleotides are TGTGCCAGCAGCCCAGAGGACTCCGGGGCCAACGTCCTGACTTTC. This sequence encodes CASSPEDSGANVLTF.

The chain employs TRBV25-1 and TRBJ2-3; D unresolved. This CDR3 is built from 13 residues. The ends were cut back, 2 bases at V and 6 bases at J, with 9 bases in the middle. Germline-derived CDR1 and CDR2 are MGHDK and SYGVNS. CDR3 nucleotide sequence: TGTGCCAGCAGTGAACCCCCAATTGATACGCAGTATTTT. Translated: CASSEPPIDTQYF.

The rearrangement links TRBV3-1 (or the pseudogene TRBV3-2) to TRBJ2-1; the match to TRBD2 covers 11 bases. J gave up 4 bases and V 4 bases, and 3 bases lay outside the gene matches. Germline V gene sequence: CDR1 LGHDT, CDR2 YNNKEL (reference sequence). The CDR3 loop spans 15 amino acids. CDR3 amino acids: CASSPTSGGYNEQFF. Here the CDR3 DNA reads TGTGCCAGCAGCCCTACTAGCGGGGGATACAATGAGCAGTTCTTC.

J is TRBJ1-1 and V is TRBV6-1; D not certain. The V and J ends lost 3 bases and 12 bases respectively, with 20 bases between them. Germline CDR1 reads MNHNS; CDR2 reads SASEGT. The CDR3 consists of 14 residues. CDR3 protein: CASSDTPGVGETFF. The CDR3 DNA is TGTGCCAGCAGTGACACTCCAGGTGTTGGGGAAACTTTCTTT.

V gene TRBV7-8 combines with J gene TRBJ2-7, with 11 positions matching TRBD2. The trim removed 4 bases at V and 4 bases at J, leaving 9 bases unmatched. Germline V gene sequence: CDR1 SGHVS, CDR2 FQNEAQ. The CDR3 length is 16 residues. CDR3 in DNA: TGTGCCAGCAGCTCAGACGGGACTAGCGGACCTTACGAGCAGTACTTC. This sequence encodes CASSSDGTSGPYEQYF.

The genes are TRBV10-2 and TRBJ2-1; 9 bases agree with TRBD1. The J segment lost 1 base and the V segment lost 5 bases, leaving 3 bases of the junction unmatched. Germline V gene data show CDR1 as WSHSY and CDR2 as SAAADI. The CDR3 runs to 15 residues. The CDR3 DNA reads TGCGCCAGCAGTATGACAGGGGGATCCTACAATGAGCAGTTCTTC. It specifies CASSMTGGSYNEQFF.

The CDR3 region has the DNA TGTGCCAGCAGCGCCCCCTCAGGGAAGGATGAAAAACTGTTTTTT. Residues: CASSAPSGKDEKLFF. The chain has TRBV7-9 and TRBJ1-4; D might be TRBD1 (5 bases). CDR1 is SEHNR and CDR2 is FQNEAQ in the germline V gene (reference sequence). This CDR3 spans 15 amino acids. V lost 5 bases, J lost 6 bases, and 16 bases lay in between.

The chain employs TRBV4-1 and TRBJ1-2; TRBD1 agrees at 7 bases. Trimming at V came to 1 base and at J to 4 bases, leaving 9 bases not matched to a gene. Germline CDR1 is MGHRA and CDR2 is YSYEKL. CDR3 length: 16 amino acids. The chain's CDR3 is CASSQVATGPGYGYTF. CDR3 sequence (DNA): TGCGCCAGCAGCCAAGTTGCGACAGGGCCTGGCTATGGCTACACCTTC.

This chain links TRBV6-2 or TRBV6-3 with TRBJ1-1, with D perhaps TRBD1 (6 bases). The ends were cut back, 4 bases at V and 9 bases at J, with 27 bases in the middle. Germline V gene lookup returns CDR1 MNHEY and CDR2 SVGEGT. CDR3 length equals 17 residues. For the CDR3, the DNA is TGTGCCAGCAGTTCACACTCAGGGGAAAGCTCCTCGACGCAAGCTTTCTTT. It is translated as CASSSHSGESSSTQAFF.

The chain couples TRBV27 to TRBJ2-7, with D possibly TRBD2 on 5 matching bases. Germline-derived CDR1 and CDR2 are MNHEY and SMNVEV (reference sequence). V lost 5 bases and J lost 7, with 12 bases in between. The CDR3 totals 12 residues. For the CDR3, the DNA is TGTGCCAGCAGTGGCGGAGGTAGGGAGCAGTACTTC. Amino acid sequence: CASSGGGREQYF.

This clone was recorded only once. The chain joins TRBV6-2 or TRBV6-3 to TRBJ1-5; no reliable D call. Germline assignment: CDR1 MNHEY and CDR2 SVGEGT. With 4 bases removed from V and 1 base from J, the gap between germline ends came to 14 bases. The CDR3 runs 16 residues. This CDR3 reads CASSLQGRWSNQPQHF. CDR3 DNA sequence: TGTGCCAGCAGTTTACAAGGGCGTTGGAGCAATCAGCCCCAGCATTTT.

The CDR3 loop reads CASSYVQGISYEQYF. CDR3 sequence (DNA): TGTGCCAGCAGCTACGTACAGGGGATTTCCTACGAGCAGTACTTC. The chain carries TRBV6-5 and TRBJ2-7; 7 bases line up with TRBD1. The trim removed 6 bases at V and 1 base at J, leaving 9 bases unmatched. The CDR3 has 15 residues. Germline V CDR1 and CDR2: MNHEY, SVGAGI.

The chain is built from TRBV4-1 and TRBJ2-1; the match to TRBD1 covers 8 bases. The germline CDR1 and CDR2 sequences are MGHRA and YSYEKL. V lost 4 bases and J lost 7; bases outside the gene matches: 6. CDR3 length: 14 amino acids. DNA for the CDR3: TGCGCCAGCAGCCGGACAGGGCTCGGTAATGAGCAGTTCTTC. Translating it yields CASSRTGLGNEQFF.

This clone was observed a handful of times. CDR3 protein: CASSFRDRATYGYTF. The CDR3 region has the DNA TGTGCCAGCAGTTTTAGGGACAGGGCCACCTATGGCTACACCTTC. The rearrangement links TRBV28 to TRBJ1-2; 9 positions match TRBD1. With V trimmed by 3 bases and J by 4 bases, 6 bases remained unmatched. Germline CDR1 MDHEN, CDR2 SYDVKM. This CDR3 spans 15 amino acids.

J is TRBJ2-2 and V is TRBV11-2; D might be TRBD1 (5 bases). The CDR3 loop spans 12 amino acids. V was clipped by 8 bases and J by 6 bases, with 10 bases between them. Germline lookup yields CDR1 SGHAT and CDR2 FQNNGV. The CDR3: CASSGAAGELFF. CDR3 in DNA: TGTGCCAGCTCTGGGGCGGCCGGGGAGCTGTTTTTT.

This chain links TRBV5-1 with TRBJ1-1, with a possible D match to TRBD1 (5 bases). V shed 7 bases and J shed 1 base, with 20 bases lying between them. Germline V CDR1 and CDR2: SGHRS, YFSETQ. The CDR3 spans 16 residues. Here the CDR3 reads CASRSGGVRPNTEAFF. CDR3 sequence (DNA): TGCGCCAGCCGCTCGGGGGGAGTCAGACCGAACACTGAAGCTTTCTTT.

The chain is built from TRBV5-1 and TRBJ1-1; 7 bases agree with TRBD1. With 6 bases clipped from V and 0 bases from J, the junction kept 11 bases outside the gene matches. Germline CDR1 SGHRS, CDR2 YFSETQ. The CDR3 sequence is 16 residues long. The CDR3 bases are TGCGCCAGCAACCAAATCCCGACAGGGCTGAACACTGAAGCTTTCTTT. As protein: CASNQIPTGLNTEAFF.

This clone was seen a single time. The V and J genes are TRBV5-1 and TRBJ2-6, with a weak D call TRBD1 (5 bases). Trimming shortened V by 0 bases and J by 0 bases, and 10 bases separated the two germline ends. The CDR3 is made up of 17 amino acids. Germline CDR1 reads SGHRS; CDR2 reads YFSETQ. CDR3 in amino acids: CASSLAVGLSGANVLTF. The CDR3 nucleotides read TGCGCCAGCAGCTTGGCCGTGGGGCTCTCTGGGGCCAACGTCCTGACTTTC. Variable domain in full (rest from reference TRBV5-1 and TRBJ2-6): KAGVTQTPRYLIKTRGQQVTLSCSPISGHRSVSWYQQTPGQGLQFLFEYFSETQRNKGNFPGRFSGRQFSNSRSEMNVSTLELGDSALYLCASSLAVGLSGANVLTFGAGSRLTVL.

This sequence joins TRBV4-3 and TRBJ2-7, with TRBD2 matching 8 bases. Germline loops: CDR1 LGHNA, CDR2 YSLEER. J lost 7 bases, V lost 2 bases, and 13 bases had no gene match. The CDR3 spans 16 residues. In DNA form, the CDR3 reads TGCGCCAGCAGCCAATACCTTAGCGGGGCCGCTGGGGAGCAGTACTTC. Translation: CASSQYLSGAAGEQYF.

This chain links TRBV6-6 with TRBJ2-6; D remains unclear. The CDR3 is 14 residues long. Germline CDR1 and CDR2: MNHNY and SVGAGI (reference sequence). V was pared by 2 bases and J by 0 bases, with 2 bases between. CDR3 residues: CASSYDSGANVLTF. The CDR3, as DNA: TGTGCCAGCAGTTACGACTCTGGGGCCAACGTCCTGACTTTC.